This TCR beta chain is from a study of blood T cell repertoires in COVID-19. Study details: PBMCs, B-cell-depleted T cells, or T cells provided the cDNA or gDNA that made up the material.

Libraries were prepared by immunoSEQ multiplex PCR; TCRdb keeps only in-frame clonotypes and omits some of them. The sample contains roughly 39,000 clones, around 90% of which appear only once. Trimming pared 5 bases from V and 6 bases from J, leaving 17 bases between. Germline-derived CDR1 and CDR2 are SEHNR and FQNEAQ (reference sequence). The CDR3 loop spans 15 amino acids. The chain carries TRBV7-9 and TRBJ2-1, with a possible D match to TRBD2 (6 bases). This receptor was identified in a woman older than 75 with active COVID-19. The sequencing sample was made of peripheral blood. CDR3: CASSIGDFLTNEQFF. CDR3 DNA sequence: TGTGCCAGCAGCATTGGGGACTTCTTGACCAATGAGCAGTTCTTC.